Given below is one T cell receptor (beta chain) in context. Germline-derived CDR1 and CDR2 are MGHDK and SYGVNS. The CDR3 sequence is 15 residues long. The V gene end was trimmed by 5 bases and the J gene end by 2 bases; junction bases not matched to a gene: 5. This record belongs to a study of blood T cell repertoires in COVID-19. At the level of the study: Acute-phase and convalescent COVID-19 samples originated in the United States, Italy and Spain.

Methods used by the authors: From reference gene primer amplification, estimates of nucleated cell counts were derived. Produced via immunoSEQ multiplex PCR; TCRdb's table is partial and in-frame only. V and J calls and clone size follow that table, whereas D and trimming were derived from the DNA. The table has about 130,000 clones, more than 80% seen once. The source is a human donor in a cohort sampled during active COVID-19. What was sequenced was peripheral blood. The chain links TRBV25-1 to TRBJ2-3; 9 nucleotides match TRBD1. CDR3 nucleotides: TGTGCCAGCAGTTTTGGACAGGGGTTCACAGATACGCAGTATTTT. Its translation: CASSFGQGFTDTQYF. Based on the CDR3 plus reference TRBV25-1 and TRBJ2-3, the full variable domain is EADIYQTPRYLVIGTGKKITLECSQTMGHDKMYWYQQDPGMELHLIHYSYGVNSTEKGDLSSESTVSRIRTEHFPLTLESARPSHTSQYLCASSFGQGFTDTQYFGPGTRLTVL.